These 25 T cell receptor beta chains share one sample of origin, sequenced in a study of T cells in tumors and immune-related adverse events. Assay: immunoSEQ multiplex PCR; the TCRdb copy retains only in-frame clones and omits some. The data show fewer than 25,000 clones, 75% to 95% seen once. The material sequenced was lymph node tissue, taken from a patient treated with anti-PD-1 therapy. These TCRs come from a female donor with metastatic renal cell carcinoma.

The CDR3 bases are TGTGCCAGCAGCCATCGAACTAGCGGGTGGAATGAGCAGTTCTTC. Protein: CASSHRTSGWNEQFF. V is TRBV7-2 and J is TRBJ2-1, with TRBD2 identical over 9 bases. CDR3 length equals 15 residues. The V gene's germline CDR1 is SGHTA and CDR2 FQGNSA. Germline trimming cut 5 bases from V and 7 bases from J; bases unmatched to any gene: 9.

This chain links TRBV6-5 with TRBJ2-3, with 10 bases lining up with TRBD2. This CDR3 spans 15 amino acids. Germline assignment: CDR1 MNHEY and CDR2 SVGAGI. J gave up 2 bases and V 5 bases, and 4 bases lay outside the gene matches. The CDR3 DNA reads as TGTGCCAGCAGTCTACTAGCGGGACCCACAGATACGCAGTATTTT. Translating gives CASSLLAGPTDTQYF.

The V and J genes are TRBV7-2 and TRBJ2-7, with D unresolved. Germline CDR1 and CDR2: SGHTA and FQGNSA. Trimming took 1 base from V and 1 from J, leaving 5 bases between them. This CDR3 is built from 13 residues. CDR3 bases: TGTGCCAGCAGCTTAGACCTTTCCTACGAGCAGTACTTC. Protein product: CASSLDLSYEQYF.

The CDR3 loop is CASRTGPTFATQYF. CDR3 DNA: TGTGCCAGCAGAACCGGGCCAACATTCGCGACCCAGTACTTC. The chain joins TRBV6-1 to TRBJ2-5; D remains unclear. Germline-derived CDR1 and CDR2 are MNHNS and SASEGT. The CDR3 contains 14 residues. The V gene lost 6 bases and the J gene lost 7 bases, with 18 bases spanning the gap.

CDR3 in DNA: TGTGCCAGCAGCTTAGACAGGGCTCAGCCCCAGCATTTT. This gives the protein CASSLDRAQPQHF. The chain recombines TRBV5-4 with TRBJ1-5; TRBD1 matches at 7 bases. The CDR3 contains 13 residues. Germline values: CDR1 SGHNT, CDR2 YYREEE (reference sequence). Trimming removed 2 bases from V and 6 bases from J; junction bases left unmatched: 2.

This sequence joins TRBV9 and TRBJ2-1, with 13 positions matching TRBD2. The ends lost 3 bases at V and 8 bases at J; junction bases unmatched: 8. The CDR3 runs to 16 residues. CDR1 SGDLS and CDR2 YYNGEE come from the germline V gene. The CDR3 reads CASSAGLAGVTDEQFF. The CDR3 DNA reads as TGTGCCAGCAGCGCCGGACTAGCGGGAGTCACAGATGAGCAGTTCTTC.

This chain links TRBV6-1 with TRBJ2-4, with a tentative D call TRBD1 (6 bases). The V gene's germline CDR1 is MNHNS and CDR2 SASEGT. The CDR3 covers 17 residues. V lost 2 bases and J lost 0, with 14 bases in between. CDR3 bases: TGTGCCAGCAGTGAATTGCGACAGGCGCTAGCCAAAAACATTCAGTACTTC. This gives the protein CASSELRQALAKNIQYF.

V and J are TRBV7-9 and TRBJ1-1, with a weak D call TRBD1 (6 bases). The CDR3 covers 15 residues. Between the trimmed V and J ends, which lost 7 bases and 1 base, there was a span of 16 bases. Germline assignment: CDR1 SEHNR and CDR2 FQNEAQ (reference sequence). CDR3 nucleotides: TGTGCCAGCATCCCACGAGGGGGAGGGAACACTGAAGCTTTCTTT. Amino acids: CASIPRGGGNTEAFF.

The chain's CDR3 is CASRQGGFYGYTF. The DNA for the CDR3 is TGTGCCAGCAGGCAAGGGGGTTTTTATGGCTACACCTTC. The rearrangement joins TRBV7-9 to TRBJ1-2; a weak D match, TRBD1 (6 bases). The germline gives CDR1 SEHNR, CDR2 FQNEAQ (reference sequence). CDR3 size: 13 residues. V was trimmed by 6 bases and J by 5 bases, leaving 13 bases between them.

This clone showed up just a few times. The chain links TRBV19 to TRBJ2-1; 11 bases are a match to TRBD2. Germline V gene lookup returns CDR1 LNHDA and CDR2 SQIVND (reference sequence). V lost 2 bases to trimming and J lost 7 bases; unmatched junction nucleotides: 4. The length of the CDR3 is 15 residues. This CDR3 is CASSIPASGRNEQFF. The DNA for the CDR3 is TGTGCCAGTAGTATACCCGCTAGCGGGAGGAATGAGCAGTTCTTC.

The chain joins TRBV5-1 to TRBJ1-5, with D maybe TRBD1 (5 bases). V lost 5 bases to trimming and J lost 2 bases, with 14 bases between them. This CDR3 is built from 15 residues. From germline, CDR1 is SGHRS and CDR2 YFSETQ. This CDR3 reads CASRLGASGNQPQHF. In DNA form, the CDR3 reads TGCGCCAGCAGATTAGGGGCGAGCGGCAATCAGCCCCAGCATTTT.

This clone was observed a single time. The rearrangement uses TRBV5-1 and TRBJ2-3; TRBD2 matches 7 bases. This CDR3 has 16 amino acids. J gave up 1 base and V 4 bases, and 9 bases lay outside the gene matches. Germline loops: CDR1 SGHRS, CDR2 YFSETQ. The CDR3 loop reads CASSTRGGGRTDTQYF. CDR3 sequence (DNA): TGCGCCAGCAGCACCCGTGGGGGGGGACGCACAGATACGCAGTATTTT.

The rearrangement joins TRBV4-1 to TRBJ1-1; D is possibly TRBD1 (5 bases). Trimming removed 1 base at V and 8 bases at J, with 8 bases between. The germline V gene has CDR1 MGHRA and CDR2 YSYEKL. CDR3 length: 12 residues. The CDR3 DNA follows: TGCGCCAGCAGCCAAGGGGGCGTGGAAGCTTTCTTT. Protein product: CASSQGGVEAFF.

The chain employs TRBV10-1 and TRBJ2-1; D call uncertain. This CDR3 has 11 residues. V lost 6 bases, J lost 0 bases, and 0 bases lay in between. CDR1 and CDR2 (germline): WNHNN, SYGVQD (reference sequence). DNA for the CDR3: TGCGCCAGCAGCTCCTACAATGAGCAGTTCTTC. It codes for CASSSYNEQFF.

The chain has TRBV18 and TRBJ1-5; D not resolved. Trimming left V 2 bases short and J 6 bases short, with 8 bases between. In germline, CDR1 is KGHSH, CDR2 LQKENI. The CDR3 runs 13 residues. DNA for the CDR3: TGTGCCAGCTCACCAGGGGAAGGTCAGCCCCAGCATTTT. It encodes CASSPGEGQPQHF. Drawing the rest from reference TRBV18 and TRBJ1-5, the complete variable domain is NAGVMQNPRHLVRRRGQEARLRCSPMKGHSHVYWYRQLPEEGLKFMVYLQKENIIDESGMPKERFSAEFPKEGPSILRIQQVVRGDSAAYFCASSPGEGQPQHFGDGTRLSIL.

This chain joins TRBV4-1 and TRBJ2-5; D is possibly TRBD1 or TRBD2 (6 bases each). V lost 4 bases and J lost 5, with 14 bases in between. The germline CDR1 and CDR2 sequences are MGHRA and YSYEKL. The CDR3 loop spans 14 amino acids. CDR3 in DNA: TGCGCCAGCAGCCTTCTTACGGGGGCCGAGACCCAGTACTTC. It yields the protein CASSLLTGAETQYF.

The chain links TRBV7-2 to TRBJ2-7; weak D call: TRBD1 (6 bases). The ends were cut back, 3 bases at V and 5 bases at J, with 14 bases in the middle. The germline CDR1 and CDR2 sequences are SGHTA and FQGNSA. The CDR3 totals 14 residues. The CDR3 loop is CASSFNGGFDEQYF. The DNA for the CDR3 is TGTGCCAGCAGCTTCAATGGGGGCTTTGACGAGCAGTACTTC.

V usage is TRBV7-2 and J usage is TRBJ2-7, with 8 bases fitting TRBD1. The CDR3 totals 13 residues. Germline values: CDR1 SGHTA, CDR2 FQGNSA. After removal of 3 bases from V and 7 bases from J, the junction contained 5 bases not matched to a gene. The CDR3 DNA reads TGTGCCAGCAGCTTGCAGGGGGCGCGGGAGCAGTACTTC. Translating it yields CASSLQGAREQYF.

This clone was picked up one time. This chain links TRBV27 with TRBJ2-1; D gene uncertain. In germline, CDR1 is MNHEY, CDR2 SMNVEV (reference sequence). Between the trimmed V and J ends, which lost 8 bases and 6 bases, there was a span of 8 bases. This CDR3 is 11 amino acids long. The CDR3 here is CASVSFNEQFF. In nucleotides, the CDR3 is TGTGCCAGCGTAAGCTTCAATGAGCAGTTCTTC.

CDR3 in DNA: TGTGCCAGCAGCTTGAGCCGGGACACATTATACGAGCAGTACTTC. Protein sequence: CASSLSRDTLYEQYF. The gene calls are TRBV5-4 and TRBJ2-7, with TRBD1 as a possible D gene (6 bases). This CDR3 contains 15 residues. The V gene's germline CDR1 is SGHNT and CDR2 YYREEE (reference sequence). V was shortened by 1 base and J by 4 bases, with 15 bases between the two germline ends.

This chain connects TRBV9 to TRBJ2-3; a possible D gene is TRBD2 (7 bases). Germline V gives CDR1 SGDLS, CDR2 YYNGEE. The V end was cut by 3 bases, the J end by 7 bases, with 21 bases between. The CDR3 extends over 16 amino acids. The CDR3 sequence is CASSDQAGAGTNTQYF. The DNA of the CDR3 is TGTGCCAGCAGCGACCAGGCGGGGGCCGGGACGAATACGCAGTATTTT.

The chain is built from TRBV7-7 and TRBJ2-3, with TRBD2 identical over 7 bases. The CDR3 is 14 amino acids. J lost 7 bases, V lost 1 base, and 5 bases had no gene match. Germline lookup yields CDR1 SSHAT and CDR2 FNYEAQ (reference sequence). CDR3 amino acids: CASSLGGGTNTQYF. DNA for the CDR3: TGTGCCAGCAGCTTAGGCGGGGGTACTAATACGCAGTATTTT.

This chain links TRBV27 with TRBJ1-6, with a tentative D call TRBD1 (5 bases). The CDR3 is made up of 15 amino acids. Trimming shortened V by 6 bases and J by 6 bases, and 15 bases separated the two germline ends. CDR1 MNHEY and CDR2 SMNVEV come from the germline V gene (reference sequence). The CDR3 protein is CASRGPDSFNSPLHF. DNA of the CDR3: TGTGCCAGCAGGGGTCCTGACAGCTTTAATTCACCCCTCCACTTT.

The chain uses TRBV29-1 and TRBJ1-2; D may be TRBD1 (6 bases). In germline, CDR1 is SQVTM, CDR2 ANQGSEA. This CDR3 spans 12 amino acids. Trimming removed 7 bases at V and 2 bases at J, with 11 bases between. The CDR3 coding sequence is TGCAGCGCCCGGGACACCAACTATGGCTACACCTTC. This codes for CSARDTNYGYTF.

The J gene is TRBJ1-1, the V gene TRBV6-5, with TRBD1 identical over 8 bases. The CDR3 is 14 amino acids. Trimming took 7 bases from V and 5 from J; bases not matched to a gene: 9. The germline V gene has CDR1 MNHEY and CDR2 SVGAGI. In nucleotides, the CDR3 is TGTGCCAGCAAATTAGACAGGGGAGGAACTGAAGCTTTCTTT. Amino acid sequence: CASKLDRGGTEAFF.